The TCR beta chain described here comes from a study of blood T cell repertoires in COVID-19. In the study overall: The cDNA or gDNA used as material had been derived from T cells, B-cell-depleted T cells, or PBMCs.

The method was immunoSEQ multiplex PCR; TCRdb's version includes in-frame clones alone and lacks a portion of them. The sample has about 71,000 clones; 86% are singletons. What was sequenced was peripheral blood. The sequence was collected from a man in his thirties or forties with acute or convalescent COVID-19.

In nucleotides, the CDR3 is TGTGCTAGTGGGGGGACAGGGGTCAATCAGCCCCAGCATTTT. Protein sequence: CASGGTGVNQPQHF. This rearrangement joins TRBV12-5 to TRBJ1-5; 10 bases fit TRBD1. V dropped 6 bases and J dropped 3; count of bases not matched to a gene: 2. Germline V lookup: CDR1 LGHNT, CDR2 FRNRAP. The CDR3 has 14 residues.